This T cell receptor beta chain was profiled in a study of control samples from healthy donors and cancer patients. In its sample, this clone was seen once. This CDR3 region has 15 residues. Trimming cost V 2 bases and J 7 bases, with 17 bases left between them. Germline CDR1 MNHNS, CDR2 SASEGT. Method: immunoSEQ multiplex PCR; TCRdb's copy keeps in-frame clones and lacks some. The sample holds about 170,000 clones, roughly 95% seen once. The chain employs TRBV6-1 and TRBJ1-1, with D perhaps TRBD1 (5 bases). Sequencing was carried out using blood. The receptor's source is a woman aged 55 to 70 in good health. CDR3 loop: CASSETAGATSEAFF. The CDR3 nucleotides read TGTGCCAGCAGTGAAACCGCCGGGGCCACCAGTGAAGCTTTCTTT.